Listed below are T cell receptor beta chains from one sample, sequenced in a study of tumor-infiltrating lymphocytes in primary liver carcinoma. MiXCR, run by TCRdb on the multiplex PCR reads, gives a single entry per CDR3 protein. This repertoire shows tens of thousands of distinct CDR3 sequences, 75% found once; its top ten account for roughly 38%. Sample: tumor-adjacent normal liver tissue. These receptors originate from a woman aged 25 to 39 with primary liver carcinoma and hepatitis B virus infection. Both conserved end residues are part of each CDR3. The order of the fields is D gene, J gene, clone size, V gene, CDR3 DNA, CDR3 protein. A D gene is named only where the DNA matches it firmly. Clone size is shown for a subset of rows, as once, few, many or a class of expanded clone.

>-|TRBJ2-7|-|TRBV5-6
TGTGCCAGCAGCTCTGGTAAGGGACGGCCGATCTACAAGCAGTACTTC
CASSSGKGRPIYKQYF
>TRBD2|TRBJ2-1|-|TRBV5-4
TGTGCTAGCAGCACGTCCACTAGCGGGAGGGCCTCGTCCTACAATGAGCAGTTCTTC
CASSTSTSGRASSYNEQFF
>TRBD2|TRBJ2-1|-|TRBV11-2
TGTGCTAGCAGCCTCGGGGGGATGTGGAATGAGCAATTCTTC
CASSLGGMWNEQFF
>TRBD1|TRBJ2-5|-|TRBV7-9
TGTGCCAACGGCGACAGGGCAATCCAAGAGACCCAGTACTTC
CANGDRAIQETQYF
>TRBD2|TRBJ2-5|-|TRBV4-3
TGCGCCAACAGCCAAGGGACTAGCGGGAGGTCAGAGACCCAATACTTC
CANSQGTSGRSETQYF
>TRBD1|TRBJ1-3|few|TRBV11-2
TGTGCCAGCAGCACGGGGACAGCCCTATATTTT
CASSTGTALYF
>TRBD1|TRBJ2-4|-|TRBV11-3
TGTGCCAGCAGTTTAGGGACAGGGGGCATTCGACAAAACATTCAGTATTTC
CASSLGTGGIRQNIQYF
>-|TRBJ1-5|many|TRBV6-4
TGTGCCAGCAGTGACGGAACCAATCAGCCCCAGCATTTT
CASSDGTNQPQHF
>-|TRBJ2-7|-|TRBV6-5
TGTGCCAGCAGTTCTAGGGTCCGAGCTGAGGACGGGCAGTACTTC
CASSSRVRAEDGQYF
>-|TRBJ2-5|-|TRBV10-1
TGCGTCAGCAGTGGAGGAGGAGTGTACCAAGAGGCCCAGTACTTC
CVSSGGGVYQEAQYF
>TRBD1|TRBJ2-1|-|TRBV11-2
TGTGCCAGCAGCGGACAGGGTGGGGCCTACAATGAGGACTCCTTC
CASSGQGGAYNEDSF
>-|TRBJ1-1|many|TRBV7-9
TGTGCCAGCAGCTTAGAGACTGAAGCTTTCTTT
CASSLETEAFF
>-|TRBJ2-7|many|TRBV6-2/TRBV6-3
TGTGCCAGCACCTACGAGGTGACGTACGAGCAGTACTTC
CASTYEVTYEQYF
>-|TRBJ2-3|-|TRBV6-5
TGTGCCAGCAGTCACTCGGGTCGGGACACGCAGTATTTT
CASSHSGRDTQYF
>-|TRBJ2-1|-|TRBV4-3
TGCGCCGGCAGTCACACAGAGTTGGTCAATGAACAGTTCTTC
CAGSHTELVNEQFF
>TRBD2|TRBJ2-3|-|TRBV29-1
TGCAACGTTGCTACCACTTCTAGCGGAAGCACAGATGCGCAGTATTTT
CNVATTSSGSTDAQYF
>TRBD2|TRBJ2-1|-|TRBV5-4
TGTGCCAGCGGCTTGATAGTGGGAGGGCCTCGATATGCCTACAATGAGCAGTTCTTC
CASGLIVGGPRYAYNEQFF
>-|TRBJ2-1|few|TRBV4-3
TGCGCCAGCAGTCAGTATCCAAGTGCCCGATCGATGGCGGAGCAGTTCTTC
CASSQYPSARSMAEQFF
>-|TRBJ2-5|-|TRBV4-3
TGCGCCAGCAGTCTCAATAGTTTCCCGTACCAAGAGGCCCAGTACTTC
CASSLNSFPYQEAQYF
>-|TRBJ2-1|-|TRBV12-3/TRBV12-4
TGTGCCAACGGACTGGGTCCGCTCAGTGAGCAGTTCTTC
CANGLGPLSEQFF
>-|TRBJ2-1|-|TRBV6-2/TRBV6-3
TGTGTCAGCCCTTCTACGAGTGAGGCTCTCTCCTACAATGACCAGTTCTTC
CVSPSTSEALSYNDQFF
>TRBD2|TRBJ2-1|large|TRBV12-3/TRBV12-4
TGTGCCAGCAGCCTGTCCGGGACTAGCGGACTTGAGCAGTTCTTC
CASSLSGTSGLEQFF